The 4 T cell receptor beta chains in this list originate from one sample, sequenced in a study of cytomegalovirus exposure and HLA in healthy donors. Data came from immunoSEQ multiplex PCR; TCRdb stores just in-frame clones and leaves some out. This table has about 170,000 clones, roughly 89% appearing once. Sequenced sample: PBMCs. The receptors here all came from a young man in good health and CMV-seropositive.

V and J are TRBV29-1 and TRBJ1-1; D call uncertain. The CDR3 is made up of 12 amino acids. Deletions cut 6 bases from V and 3 bases from J, with 11 bases between. Germline V lookup: CDR1 SQVTM, CDR2 ANQGSEA. Written as DNA, the CDR3 is TGCAGCGTCCGCATTCGAGACACTGAAGCTTTCTTT. Translating it yields CSVRIRDTEAFF.

This clone was observed a handful of times. The rearrangement links TRBV11-3 to TRBJ2-2, with D perhaps matching TRBD2 (5 bases). Germline V gives CDR1 SGHNT, CDR2 YENEEA. The CDR3 runs 14 residues. The germline V and J ends were trimmed by 5 bases and 4 bases, with 11 bases remaining between them. CDR3 coding DNA: TGTGCCAGCAGCCCGCGGACTGGCACCGGGGAGCTGTTTTTT. Amino acid sequence: CASSPRTGTGELFF.

A single count supports this clone. The chain carries TRBV9 and TRBJ2-7; TRBD2 matches 11 bases. V was pared by 4 bases and J by 3 bases, with 3 bases of the junction left unmatched. Germline loops: CDR1 SGDLS, CDR2 YYNGEE. The CDR3 has 14 amino acids. Here the CDR3 reads CASSFGTSGYEQYF. Written as DNA, the CDR3 is TGTGCCAGCAGCTTCGGGACTAGCGGCTACGAGCAGTACTTC.

The rearrangement joins TRBV28 to TRBJ2-1; D might be TRBD2 (6 bases). V dropped 5 bases and J dropped 8 bases, with 25 bases sitting between them. CDR1 and CDR2 (germline): MDHEN, SYDVKM. CDR3 size: 17 residues. The CDR3 nucleotides read TGTGCCAGCAGTGGCCCGAGAATTAGCGGAGGTCCGGATGAGCAGTTCTTC. Translation gives CASSGPRISGGPDEQFF. Full variable domain (rest looked up from reference TRBV28 and TRBJ2-1): DVKVTQSSRYLVKRTGEKVFLECVQDMDHENMFWYRQDPGLGLRLIYFSYDVKMKEKGDIPEGYSVSREKKERFSLILESASTNQTSMYLCASSGPRISGGPDEQFFGPGTRLTVL.